Each of the 13 T cell receptor beta chains below was sequenced from the same sample in a study of T-cell memory formation after mild COVID-19 (dated by TCRdb to about 2021). The library was generated by 5' RACE. Sequencing was carried out with an Illumina NovaSeq 6000. TCRdb itself trimmed the public reads at Q25 with fastp, ran MiXCR and retained productive beta chains. Rows are unified per CDR3 protein, each entry keeping the most common DNA and genes. In this sample the table shows tens of thousands of distinct CDR3 sequences, over 11% of which occur a single time. 30% to 35% of the sample comes from the top ten. Material for sequencing was PBMCs or a T cell subset sorted from them (not recorded which). These TCRs come from an adult woman who had mild COVID-19 (a few samples of this study predate the infection). The sample titles of this study are shuffled in the database, so cell type and time point are left out; the donor was told from shared clones.

There are a few counts of this clonotype. The rearrangement joins TRBV6-2 or TRBV6-3 to TRBJ2-7, with a weak D call TRBD1 (5 bases). The V end was cut by 5 bases, the J end by 0 bases, with 14 bases between. The germline gives CDR1 MNHEY, CDR2 SVGEGT. CDR3 length: 15 residues. The CDR3 here is CASSALQASSYEQYF. The CDR3 DNA sequence: TGTGCCAGCAGTGCCCTACAGGCAAGCTCCTACGAGCAGTACTTC.

The rearrangement links TRBV3-1 to TRBJ2-7; no clear D. V dropped 0 bases and J dropped 0 bases, with 9 bases sitting between them. There are 15 residues in the CDR3. The germline V gene encodes CDR1 LGHDT and CDR2 YNNKEL (reference sequence). CDR3 protein: CASSQDPRSSYEQYF. For the CDR3, the DNA is TGTGCCAGCAGCCAAGATCCCCGCAGCTCCTACGAGCAGTACTTC.

CDR3: CASSLFTGSNYGYTF. The CDR3, as DNA: TGTGCCAGCAGCTTATTCACAGGGAGTAACTATGGCTACACCTTC. V usage is TRBV7-9 and J usage is TRBJ1-2; possibly TRBD1 for D (6 bases). Trimming took off 2 bases at V and 1 base at J, with 11 bases between the two ends. The CDR3 consists of 15 residues. In germline, CDR1 is SEHNR, CDR2 FQNEAQ (reference sequence).

This clonotype was detected many times. This chain connects TRBV12-3 or TRBV12-4 to TRBJ2-1, with unresolved D. Trimming removed 1 base at V and 0 bases at J, with 4 bases between. The CDR3 totals 14 residues. CDR3 DNA sequence: TGTGCCAGCAGTTTAGGGGGCTCCTACAATGAGCAGTTCTTC. Its protein product is CASSLGGSYNEQFF.

This clonotype was counted a few times. This chain links TRBV9 with TRBJ2-1; the D is unclear. This CDR3 spans 15 amino acids. Germline values: CDR1 SGDLS, CDR2 YYNGEE. V lost 6 bases to trimming and J lost 0 bases, with 13 bases between them. In nucleotides, the CDR3 is TGTGCCAGCAACCCTGGATTTAGCTCCTACAATGAGCAGTTCTTC. Translated: CASNPGFSSYNEQFF. Full variable domain (missing parts from reference TRBV9 and TRBJ2-1): DSGVTQTPKHLITATGQRVTLRCSPRSGDLSVYWYQQSLDQGLQFLIQYYNGEERAKGNILERFSAQQFPDLHSELNLSSLELGDSALYFCASNPGFSSYNEQFFGPGTRLTVL.

At least ten counts were recorded for this clonotype. The V and J genes are TRBV6-1 and TRBJ2-4, with a tentative D call TRBD2 (5 bases). Germline lookup yields CDR1 MNHNS and CDR2 SASEGT. This CDR3 has 12 amino acids. V shed 6 bases and J shed 7 bases, with 10 bases lying between them. The CDR3 loop reads CASRTQRNIQYF. CDR3 in DNA: TGTGCCAGCAGGACACAGCGGAACATTCAGTACTTC.

In this sample, this clonotype turned up a few times. V usage is TRBV4-1 and J usage is TRBJ2-7, with TRBD1 identical over 7 bases. This CDR3 is 16 amino acids long. Trimming cost V 0 bases and J 3 bases; bases outside gene matches: 8. Germline V lookup: CDR1 MGHRA, CDR2 YSYEKL. The CDR3 DNA is TGCGCCAGCAGCCAAGAGGGGCCAGGGGGTTTCTACGAGCAGTACTTC. Protein sequence: CASSQEGPGGFYEQYF.

The chain carries TRBV19 and TRBJ2-7; D gene uncertain. The CDR3 is 15 amino acids. Germline CDR1 LNHDA, CDR2 SQIVND (reference sequence). The V end lost 3 bases, the J end lost 0 bases, and 12 bases lay between the germline ends. CDR3 in DNA: TGTGCCAGTAGTATTGATTACAAGAGCTCCTACGAGCAGTACTTC. Translation gives CASSIDYKSSYEQYF.

This clonotype occurred a few times. The rearrangement uses TRBV5-1 and TRBJ2-7; possible D gene TRBD1, 5 bases. This CDR3 is built from 15 residues. The germline V gene encodes CDR1 SGHRS and CDR2 YFSETQ. V was cut by 0 bases and J by 1 base, with 11 bases left in between. The CDR3 sequence is CASSLGPGISYEQYF. Here the CDR3 DNA reads TGCGCCAGCAGCTTGGGTCCAGGGATATCCTACGAGCAGTACTTC.

This clonotype showed up just a few times. This chain links TRBV7-9 with TRBJ1-1; TRBD1 aligns across 7 bases. The CDR3 contains 16 residues. Per germline, CDR1 SEHNR and CDR2 FQNEAQ (reference sequence). V was clipped by 5 bases and J by 1 base; unmatched bases: 10. DNA for the CDR3: TGTGCCAGCAGCCTCCCTCCCGGGACAGCGAACACTGAAGCTTTCTTT. It yields the protein CASSLPPGTANTEAFF. Based on the CDR3 plus reference TRBV7-9 and TRBJ1-1, the full variable domain is DTGVSQNPRHKITKRGQNVTFRCDPISEHNRLYWYRQTLGQGPEFLTYFQNEAQLEKSRLLSDRFSAERPKGSFSTLEIQRTEQGDSAMYLCASSLPPGTANTEAFFGQGTRLTVV.

In this sample, this clonotype turned up a few times. V and J are TRBV9 and TRBJ2-7, with D perhaps TRBD2 (6 bases). The CDR3 is 15 residues long. V was cut by 3 bases and J by 0 bases, with 13 bases left in between. Germline values: CDR1 SGDLS, CDR2 YYNGEE. The CDR3 loop reads CASSASSAASYEQYF. Here the CDR3 DNA reads TGTGCCAGCAGCGCTTCTAGCGCCGCCTCCTACGAGCAGTACTTC.

A few counts support this clonotype. CDR3 sequence (DNA): TGCGCCAGCAGCCAAGCGTGGGGCCGCTATGGCTACACCTTC. This encodes CASSQAWGRYGYTF. V usage is TRBV4-1 and J usage is TRBJ1-2, with D possibly being TRBD1 (5 bases). Germline V gene data show CDR1 as MGHRA and CDR2 as YSYEKL. V shed 1 base and J shed 4 bases, with 10 bases lying between them. This CDR3 contains 14 residues.

This clonotype appeared many times. The chain carries TRBV7-8 and TRBJ2-4; TRBD2 agrees at 7 bases. Germline assignment: CDR1 SGHVS and CDR2 FQNEAQ. V shed 5 bases, J shed 1 base, and the junction held 8 bases outside the gene matches. The CDR3 is 16 residues long. For the CDR3, the DNA is TGTGCCAGCAGCCGGGGGTTGCGGGAGGCCAAAAACATTCAGTACTTC. Translating gives CASSRGLREAKNIQYF.